A single T cell receptor beta chain is shown here with its context. What it recognizes is unknown. V was pared by 4 bases and J by 6 bases, with 24 bases between. This CDR3 has 18 amino acids. The V gene's germline CDR1 is MDHEN and CDR2 SYDVKM. This sample is part of a study of shared clonotypes between healthy human individuals. Study-wide results and caveats: All-four-donor shared clonotypes had higher generation probabilities than non-shared clonotypes did.

Produced via immunoSEQ multiplex PCR; TCRdb's table is partial and in-frame only. The sample records under 650,000 clones, 90% to 96% being singletons. Sequencing used naive CD4+ T cells sorted from blood. This sample's subset: CD45RA+ positively selected. This TCR derives from a woman under 40 in good health. J is TRBJ2-2 and V is TRBV28, with D perhaps matching TRBD2 (6 bases). Here the CDR3 reads CASSSQPPGRDGAGELFF. The CDR3 DNA reads as TGTGCCAGCAGTTCACAACCCCCAGGGCGGGATGGGGCCGGGGAGCTGTTTTTT.